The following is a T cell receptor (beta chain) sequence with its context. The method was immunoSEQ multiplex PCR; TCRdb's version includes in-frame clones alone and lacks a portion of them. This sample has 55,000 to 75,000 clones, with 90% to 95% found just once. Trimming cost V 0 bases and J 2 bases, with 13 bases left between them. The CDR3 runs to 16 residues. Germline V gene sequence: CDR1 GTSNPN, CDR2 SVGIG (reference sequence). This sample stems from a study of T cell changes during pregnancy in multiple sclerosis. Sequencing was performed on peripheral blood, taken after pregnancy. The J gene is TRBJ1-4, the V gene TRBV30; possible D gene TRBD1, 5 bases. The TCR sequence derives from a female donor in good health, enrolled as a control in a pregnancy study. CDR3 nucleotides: TGTGCCTGGAGTGTCCGTTCAGGGTTTACTAATGAAAAACTGTTTTTT. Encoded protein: CAWSVRSGFTNEKLFF.